This record covers a single TCR beta chain. The entry originates in a study of control samples from healthy donors and cancer patients. Sequencing was performed with immunoSEQ multiplex PCR; in TCRdb, only in-frame clones are kept and a portion is missing. The sample lists roughly 170,000 clones; more than 90% were seen once. The CDR3 spans 15 residues. The germline V and J ends were trimmed by 3 bases and 5 bases, with 11 bases remaining between them. Germline V gives CDR1 LGHDT, CDR2 YNNKEL (reference sequence). The rearrangement joins TRBV3-1 (or the pseudogene TRBV3-2) to TRBJ1-6, with a tentative D call TRBD1 (6 bases). This TCR was sampled from a woman aged 40-49 years in good health. The sample comprised blood. CDR3 DNA: TGTGCCAGCAGCCAGACCAGGGGTGATAATTCACCCCTCCACTTT. Protein product: CASSQTRGDNSPLHF.